Reported below is one TCR beta chain. These data originate in a study of blood T cell repertoires in COVID-19. Across 20 to 25 US areas, participants ranged in age from about 18 to 90 years. Two negative PCRs, clearance, or symptom resolution were required of recovered Cohort 3 donors. Here immunoSEQ multiplex PCR was the method, and the copy in TCRdb shows in-frame clones only, minus some. The sample consists of 280,000 or so clones, around nine tenths of them appearing once. Trimming removed 4 bases from V and 2 bases from J, with 9 bases in between. CDR1 is SQVTM and CDR2 is ANQGSEA in the germline V gene. The CDR3 is 13 amino acids.

The sequenced material came from PBMCs or T cells enriched from blood (not recorded which). V and J are TRBV29-1 and TRBJ2-1, with a possible D match to TRBD2 (6 bases). The TCR was taken from a woman aged 35 to 49 who had recovered from COVID-19. CDR3 sequence: CSVGAGTYNEQFF. CDR3 in DNA: TGCAGCGTTGGGGCGGGAACCTACAATGAGCAGTTCTTC.